The rows below give T cell receptor beta chains drawn from one sample of a study of cytomegalovirus exposure and HLA in healthy donors. TCRdb keeps only in-frame clones here, not all; method: immunoSEQ multiplex PCR. The sample gives about 130,000 clones, more than 60% of which show up once; about 2.1% is in the top ten. The sequencing sample was made of PBMCs. These receptors were collected from a woman aged 40 to 49 in good health and CMV-seropositive. Each CDR3 is given with its conserved first and last residue. The D gene is left open where the match is weak. The size entry is marked missing in some rows and otherwise reads once, few, many or a size class.

TRBJ1-5,NA,TRBV2,few,TGTGCCAGCAGTGCTGAGGGGGATAGCAATCAGCCCCAGCATTTT,CASSAEGDSNQPQHF
TRBJ1-6,TRBD1,TRBV28,NA,TGTGCCACCGAGGACAGGGTATCTTCTTCACCCCTCCACTTT,CATEDRVSSSPLHF
TRBJ2-1,NA,TRBV19,NA,TGTGCCCGTAAGAACGGTAATGAGCAGTTCTTC,CARKNGNEQFF
TRBJ2-1,TRBD2,TRBV25-1,NA,TGTGCCAGCAGTACCTTGAGTCCGGGACTAGCGGACAATGAGCAGTTCTTC,CASSTLSPGLADNEQFF
TRBJ1-3,NA,TRBV5-1,few,TGCGCCAGCAAGGAGGGCTCTGGAAACACCATATATTTT,CASKEGSGNTIYF
TRBJ2-1,TRBD2,TRBV7-3,NA,TGTGCCAGCGGCCACGGGGATTCCGGGAGGGATCATGAGCAGTTCTTC,CASGHGDSGRDHEQFF
TRBJ2-3,NA,TRBV2,NA,TGTGCCAGCACCCTGGACACTAGCACAGATACGCAGTATTTT,CASTLDTSTDTQYF
TRBJ2-7,TRBD1,TRBV19,NA,TGTGCCAGTACCCCGGGACAGGGGTCCTACGAGCAGTACTTC,CASTPGQGSYEQYF
TRBJ1-4,NA,TRBV30,few,TGTGCCTGGAGTTGGGCGGTGGGGGGGGAAAAACTGTTTTTT,CAWSWAVGGEKLFF
TRBJ2-6,TRBD1,TRBV19,NA,TGTGCCAGTAGTATAGTTGGCGACAGGGTAGCCCCAGGTGGGGCCAACGTCCTGACTTTC,CASSIVGDRVAPGGANVLTF
TRBJ1-3,NA,TRBV7-2,NA,TGTGCCAGCACCGCTACAGGGAGCGGAAACACCATATATTTT,CASTATGSGNTIYF
TRBJ2-4,TRBD2,TRBV7-9,NA,TGTGCCAGCAGCTTAGACCGTAGCGGGGTGGCCAAAAACATTCAGTACTTC,CASSLDRSGVAKNIQYF
TRBJ1-5,TRBD1,TRBV4-2,NA,TGTGCCAGCAGCCAAGATATTTTTGGGACAGGGTTTTCTCAGCCCCAGCATTTT,CASSQDIFGTGFSQPQHF
TRBJ1-4,NA,TRBV7-6,NA,TGTGCCAGCAGCTTAGCCGAGGGGAGGGGACGTGAAAAACTGTTTTTT,CASSLAEGRGREKLFF
TRBJ2-7,TRBD1,TRBV11-3,NA,TGTGCCAGCAGCTTGGGACAGGCGTCCTACGAGCAGTACTTC,CASSLGQASYEQYF
TRBJ2-3,NA,TRBV2,few,TGTGCCAGCAAGCTAGATACAGGGACAGATACGCAGTATTTT,CASKLDTGTDTQYF
TRBJ2-5,TRBD2,TRBV9,few,TGTGCCAGCAGCCCCCAGTGGGTAGCGGGGATACAAGAGACCCAGTACTTC,CASSPQWVAGIQETQYF
TRBJ2-1,TRBD2,TRBV2,few,TGTGCCAGCATCAGGACTAGCGGGAAGGGTGAGCAGTTCTTC,CASIRTSGKGEQFF
TRBJ1-6,NA,TRBV6-6,NA,TGTGCCAGCGGGAGGGATAATTCACCCCTCCACTTT,CASGRDNSPLHF
TRBJ2-2,TRBD2,TRBV7-2,once,TGTGCCAGCAGGCGGGGGACTAACACCGGGGAGCTGGTTTTT,CASRRGTNTGELVF
TRBJ1-2,NA,TRBV7-8,NA,TGTGCCAGCAGCCGGGAGGTGGTTCCTTTGGGCGGCTACACCTTC,CASSREVVPLGGYTF
TRBJ2-1,NA,TRBV18,NA,TGTGCCAGCTCACCACCACTTTTCCCAGGCAATGAGCAGTTCTTC,CASSPPLFPGNEQFF
TRBJ1-1,TRBD1,TRBV5-1,NA,TGCGCCAGCAACAGGGGGGACAGGGAATCCGCTGAAGCTTTCTTT,CASNRGDRESAEAFF
TRBJ1-1,TRBD1,TRBV28,once,TGTGCCAGCAGTTTATGGGGACAGGGGGCGAGTGAAGCTTTCTTT,CASSLWGQGASEAFF
TRBJ2-2,TRBD1,TRBV28,once,TGTGCCAGCAGGGGGACAGGGCAGCTGTTTTTT,CASRGTGQLFF
TRBJ1-1,TRBD1,TRBV5-1,NA,TGCGCCAGCAGCTCTATGACAGGGATACCTACTGAAGCTTTCTTT,CASSSMTGIPTEAFF
TRBJ2-3,TRBD1,TRBV19,NA,TGTGCCAGTAGTTCGGACAGGCGCACAGATACGCAGTATTTT,CASSSDRRTDTQYF
TRBJ1-5,NA,TRBV30,NA,TGTGCCTGTGAGGGAGGGGTGGGTCAGCCCCAGCATTTT,CACEGGVGQPQHF
TRBJ2-2,NA,TRBV18,NA,TGTGCCAGCTCACCAACGCAAACGGACACCGGGGAGCTGTTTTTT,CASSPTQTDTGELFF
TRBJ2-3,NA,TRBV6-5,NA,TGTGCCAGCAGTTACTCGGGCCCCAGCACAGATACGCAGTATTTT,CASSYSGPSTDTQYF
TRBJ1-5,NA,TRBV28,NA,TGTGCCAGCACCCCTCAGTCCAGGGGTCAGCCCCAGCATTTT,CASTPQSRGQPQHF
TRBJ1-3,TRBD1,TRBV6-5,few,TGTGCCAGCAGTTACAGGGGGACAGCCGGAAACACCATATATTTT,CASSYRGTAGNTIYF
TRBJ2-7,TRBD1,TRBV9,NA,TGTGCCAGTTCCCGGACAGGAACGACCTACGAGCAGTACTTC,CASSRTGTTYEQYF
TRBJ1-1,NA,TRBV2,NA,TGTGCCAGCGTCTTCCAGGGGTTGAACACTGAAGCTTTCTTT,CASVFQGLNTEAFF
TRBJ1-5,TRBD1,TRBV19,once,TGTGCCAGTAGTATAGGGAAGGGGGCGGGGATTCAGCCCCAGCATTTT,CASSIGKGAGIQPQHF
TRBJ1-5,NA,TRBV19,NA,TGTGCCTCGCGCCCCCAGACGGGAATCCAGCCCCAGCATTTT,CASRPQTGIQPQHF
TRBJ2-1,NA,TRBV21-1,NA,TGTGCCAGCAGTCCCGTCCCCGGGGGAAGGAGCTCCTACAATGAGCAGTTCTTC,CASSPVPGGRSSYNEQFF
TRBJ1-5,TRBD1,TRBV6-5,NA,TGTGCCAGCAGTTACAACAGGGGAAGCAATCAGCCCCAGCATTTT,CASSYNRGSNQPQHF
TRBJ1-1,NA,TRBV5-5,NA,TGTGCCAGCACCCCGGACAGCCTAGGCGGCACTGAAGCTTTCTTT,CASTPDSLGGTEAFF
TRBJ1-5,NA,TRBV21-1,NA,TGTGCCAGCAGGAGGCCGAACCGAGACAATCAGCCCCAGCATTTT,CASRRPNRDNQPQHF
TRBJ2-7,NA,TRBV6-5,NA,TGTGCCAGCAGTACCGATGAACTCTCCTACGAGCAGTACTTC,CASSTDELSYEQYF
TRBJ2-7,TRBD1,TRBV28,few,TGTGCCAGCAGGCCAGGCCTGGGGCAGGGGGACGAGCAGTACTTC,CASRPGLGQGDEQYF
TRBJ1-5,TRBD1,TRBV27,NA,TGTGCCAGCAGTCCCTACAGGGGGAGTAGCAATCAGCCCCAGCATTTT,CASSPYRGSSNQPQHF
TRBJ1-2,TRBD1,TRBV6-6,NA,TGTGCCAGCAGTTACGAGACAGGGCTCAGTGGCTACACCTTC,CASSYETGLSGYTF
TRBJ2-1,TRBD2,TRBV9,NA,TGTGCCAGCAGCGTAGGGACCCCTAGCGGGGGTCACAATGAGCAGTTCTTC,CASSVGTPSGGHNEQFF
TRBJ1-5,NA,TRBV9,NA,TGTGCCAGCAGCCCCCGGGAGGGTTTGCAGCCCCAGCATTTT,CASSPREGLQPQHF
TRBJ2-7,NA,TRBV2,once,TGTGCCAGTGAACAGGGTCAAGCGATCTCCTACGAGCAGTACTTC,CASEQGQAISYEQYF
TRBJ2-1,TRBD2,TRBV4-2,NA,TGTGCCAGCAGCCAAGAAGTAACTAGCGGGAGGGCCTTCTCCTACAATGAGCAGTTCTTC,CASSQEVTSGRAFSYNEQFF
TRBJ2-1,NA,TRBV9,few,TGTGCCAGCAGCGTACAGCTAGCTCGCAATGAGCAGTTCTTC,CASSVQLARNEQFF
TRBJ1-4,NA,TRBV5-1,NA,TGCGCCAGCAGCCCCGGGGATCTAACTCACCGGCTGTTTTTT,CASSPGDLTHRLFF
TRBJ2-4,NA,TRBV7-9,NA,TGTGCCAGCAGCTTAGTGGTCAGGGGCATTCAGTACTTC,CASSLVVRGIQYF
TRBJ2-3,TRBD2,TRBV5-1,NA,TGCGCCAGCAGCTTGAGGCCCGGCGGGGGGAGCGCAGATACGCAGTATTTT,CASSLRPGGGSADTQYF
TRBJ1-5,NA,TRBV28,NA,TGTGCCAGCAGACAGGGTAGCAATCAGCCCCAGCATTTT,CASRQGSNQPQHF
TRBJ1-6,NA,TRBV5-5,NA,TGTGCCAGCAGCAGAACCGGGACTGGGGATTCACCCCTCCACTTT,CASSRTGTGDSPLHF
TRBJ1-6,NA,TRBV19,NA,TGTGCCAGTAGTATAGTGGTCAGGGGACCGCATTCACCCCTCCACTTT,CASSIVVRGPHSPLHF
TRBJ1-2,NA,TRBV6-1,few,TGTGCCTGCGAGGGAGGCAGGGCGCCTCGCTACACCTTC,CACEGGRAPRYTF
TRBJ2-1,NA,TRBV7-4,NA,TGTGCCAGCAGCTTCCAAACGCCGTACAGCTACAATGAGCAGTTCTTC,CASSFQTPYSYNEQFF